Reported below is one T cell receptor (beta chain). Its specificity is unknown. These data come from a study of cytomegalovirus exposure and HLA in healthy donors. Study as a whole: Out of 398 genotyped donors, about 80% belonged to the Caucasian-associated ancestry cluster. The study, taken as a whole, reports: The study flagged some 180 TCR beta chains as cytomegalovirus-associated. Roughly uniform sequencing depth across donors was assumed, possibly incorrectly.

Primers: 60 Vbeta forward and 13 Jbeta reverse. The assay was immunoSEQ multiplex PCR, and TCRdb's table has in-frame clones only and misses some. Of around 93,000 clones in the sample, roughly 80% were seen once. Healthy people donating bone marrow made up the donors. J lost 7 bases, V lost 5 bases, and 9 bases had no gene match. Germline CDR1 LGHNA, CDR2 YSLEER. CDR3 length: 15 amino acids. Input material: PBMCs. This clonotype originated in a man between 25 and 39 years old in good health and CMV-seropositive. The V gene is TRBV4-3, the J gene TRBJ2-1; 9 nucleotides agree with TRBD2. The chain's CDR3 is CASSKRAGGPNEQFF. DNA for the CDR3: TGCGCCAGCAGCAAGCGGGCGGGAGGGCCAAATGAGCAGTTCTTC.